The rows below give T cell receptor beta chains drawn from one sample of a study of OX40 agonist ivuxolimab in advanced cancers. Generated by immunoSEQ multiplex PCR, the TCRdb table keeps only in-frame clones and is missing some. The repertoire holds 65,000 to 95,000 clones, with 70% to 90% as singletons. The specimen comprised CD4+ or CD8+ T cells sorted from blood, sampled in a trial of the OX40 agonist ivuxolimab. Receptors originate from an adult with an advanced solid tumor such as melanoma, head and neck, liver or kidney cancer. Both conserved end residues are part of each CDR3. The D gene is left open where the match is weak. Size tells how often a clone was seen (once, few, many) or the class of an expanded clone, and some rows leave it out.

J,D,V,size,CDR3,DNA
TRBJ2-2,TRBD2,TRBV29-1,NA,CSALAGMTNTGELFF,TGCAGCGCTCTAGCGGGAATGACGAACACCGGGGAGCTGTTTTTT
TRBJ1-1,NA,TRBV5-1,NA,CASRRVGTEAFF,TGCGCCAGCCGGAGGGTCGGCACTGAAGCTTTCTTT
TRBJ2-7,NA,TRBV2,NA,CASRAGGGLDEQYF,TGTGCCAGCAGGGCTGGGGGGGGCCTCGACGAGCAGTACTTC
TRBJ1-4,NA,TRBV7-2,NA,CASSPSTGDNEKLFF,TGTGCCAGCAGCCCGTCGACAGGAGATAATGAAAAACTGTTTTTT
TRBJ2-5,TRBD2,TRBV7-9,NA,CASSPGLAGGHQETQYF,TGTGCCAGCAGCCCAGGACTAGCGGGAGGGCACCAAGAGACCCAGTACTTC
TRBJ2-3,TRBD2,TRBV4-1,NA,CASSQLAGRSSTDTQYF,TGCGCCAGCAGCCAACTAGCGGGGCGTTCTAGCACAGATACGCAGTATTTT
TRBJ2-2,TRBD2,TRBV9,NA,CASSVIAGGHVGELFF,TGTGCCAGCAGCGTGATAGCGGGGGGCCACGTCGGGGAGCTGTTTTTT
TRBJ2-7,TRBD2,TRBV6-6,NA,CASSLGLAASGEQYF,TGTGCCAGCAGCCTTGGACTAGCGGCTTCTGGCGAGCAGTACTTC
TRBJ2-3,TRBD1,TRBV7-9,NA,CASSLGDRGNTDTQYF,TGTGCCAGCAGCTTAGGTGACAGGGGCAACACAGATACGCAGTATTTT
TRBJ2-7,TRBD1,TRBV11-2,NA,CASSLEQGTFLYEQYF,TGTGCCAGCAGCTTAGAACAGGGGACATTTCTTTACGAGCAGTACTTC
TRBJ2-7,TRBD2,TRBV27,NA,CASRVTSGTTYEQYF,TGTGCCAGCAGGGTGACTAGCGGGACTACCTACGAGCAGTACTTC
TRBJ2-1,NA,TRBV5-1,NA,CASSLPLQSSYNEQFF,TGCGCCAGCAGCCTCCCACTACAGAGCTCCTACAATGAGCAGTTCTTC
TRBJ2-7,TRBD2,TRBV27,NA,CASSSGRWSYEQYF,TGTGCCAGTTCAAGCGGGAGATGGTCCTACGAGCAGTACTTC
TRBJ1-5,TRBD1,TRBV6-6,once,CASRQTGGGNQPQHF,TGTGCCAGCAGACAGACAGGGGGCGGCAATCAGCCCCAGCATTTT
TRBJ1-1,NA,TRBV19,NA,CASSGLDGDTEAFF,TGTGCCAGTAGTGGCCTTGATGGGGACACTGAAGCTTTCTTT
TRBJ1-5,NA,TRBV2,few,CASRNRESQPQHF,TGTGCCAGCAGAAACAGGGAGAGTCAGCCCCAGCATTTT
TRBJ2-7,NA,TRBV6-1,few,CASSGGMELEQYF,TGTGCCAGCAGTGGTGGGATGGAACTCGAGCAGTACTTC
TRBJ2-5,NA,TRBV9,NA,CASSTTSGRETQYF,TGTGCCAGCAGCACCACCTCGGGGAGGGAGACCCAGTACTTC
TRBJ2-7,TRBD2,TRBV12-5,NA,CASALLGGGMYEQYF,TGTGCTAGTGCCCTCCTCGGGGGGGGCATGTACGAGCAGTACTTC
TRBJ1-2,NA,TRBV6-1,NA,CASSDPGASNYGYTF,TGTGCCAGCAGTGATCCAGGAGCCTCTAACTATGGCTACACCTTC
TRBJ2-7,NA,TRBV2,NA,CASRFRGAYEQYF,TGTGCCAGCAGATTCAGGGGGGCCTACGAGCAGTACTTC
TRBJ2-3,TRBD2,TRBV4-2,NA,CASSQEGLAGVNTQYF,TGTGCCAGCAGCCAAGAAGGACTAGCGGGGGTCAATACGCAGTATTTT
TRBJ1-2,NA,TRBV7-9,NA,CASSLSGQSRGYTF,TGTGCCAGCAGCTTATCCGGACAGTCGAGAGGCTACACCTTC
TRBJ2-7,NA,TRBV7-8,NA,CASSGHFEQYF,TGTGCCAGCAGCGGGCATTTCGAGCAGTACTTC
TRBJ2-7,TRBD2,TRBV18,NA,CASSPLAGSGNSYEQYF,TGTGCCAGCTCACCACTAGCGGGCTCAGGGAACTCCTACGAGCAGTACTTC
TRBJ2-2,NA,TRBV6-5,NA,CASSYRASNTGELFF,TGTGCCAGCAGTTACAGAGCTTCGAACACCGGGGAGCTGTTTTTT
TRBJ2-3,NA,TRBV6-5,NA,CASSFAPGTQYF,TGTGCCAGCAGTTTCGCTCCAGGGACGCAGTATTTT
TRBJ1-1,TRBD1,TRBV7-2,NA,CASSLSGRGREAFF,TGTGCCAGCAGCTTAAGTGGCAGGGGGCGTGAAGCTTTCTTT
TRBJ2-7,NA,TRBV27,NA,CASSSPGQSYEQYF,TGTGCCAGCAGCTCACCCGGACAGAGCTACGAGCAGTACTTC
TRBJ2-5,NA,TRBV5-6,NA,CASRHGDLGGETQYF,TGTGCCAGCAGACATGGGGACCTCGGGGGTGAGACCCAGTACTTC
TRBJ1-3,NA,TRBV19,NA,CASSIRGGRGVGNTIYF,TGTGCCAGTAGTATCCGGGGTGGCAGGGGAGTCGGAAACACCATATATTTT
TRBJ2-7,TRBD2,TRBV5-4,NA,CASSSTGLAPYEQYF,TGTGCCAGCAGCTCTACCGGACTAGCTCCCTACGAGCAGTACTTC
TRBJ1-5,NA,TRBV7-6,NA,CASSLESSELNQPQHF,TGTGCCAGCAGCTTAGAATCCAGCGAACTCAATCAGCCCCAGCATTTT
TRBJ2-1,TRBD2,TRBV12-5,NA,CASGLQSGRFDEQFF,TGTGCTAGTGGTCTGCAAAGCGGGAGATTCGATGAGCAGTTCTTC
TRBJ1-1,NA,TRBV6-5,NA,CASSDNLSLGAFF,TGTGCCAGCAGCGACAACTTGTCCCTAGGGGCTTTCTTT
TRBJ1-5,TRBD1,TRBV5-1,few,CASSLQGASNQPQHF,TGCGCCAGCAGCCTACAGGGGGCGAGCAATCAGCCCCAGCATTTT
TRBJ1-5,NA,TRBV11-2,NA,CASSLWPGTDQPQHF,TGTGCCAGCAGCTTATGGCCGGGGACTGATCAGCCCCAGCATTTT
TRBJ2-3,NA,TRBV11-2,NA,CASSLLARPDTQYF,TGTGCCAGCAGCTTGTTAGCCCGGCCAGATACGCAGTATTTT
TRBJ2-5,NA,TRBV10-3,NA,CAISESGSQETQYF,TGTGCCATCAGTGAGTCGGGCAGCCAAGAGACCCAGTACTTC
TRBJ2-7,TRBD1,TRBV7-1,NA,CASSGGTGGAEQYF,TGTGCCAGCAGCGGCGGGACAGGGGGCGCAGAGCAGTACTTC
TRBJ1-2,TRBD1,TRBV5-4,NA,CASSLPGQGTYGYTF,TGTGCCAGCAGCTTACCGGGACAGGGTACCTATGGCTACACCTTC
TRBJ2-1,TRBD1,TRBV7-9,NA,CASSLDQGARQFF,TGTGCCAGCAGCCTAGACCAGGGGGCTCGACAGTTCTTC
TRBJ1-1,NA,TRBV5-4,NA,CASSPQGSGPAFF,TGTGCCAGCAGTCCCCAGGGATCGGGGCCAGCTTTCTTT
TRBJ2-5,TRBD2,TRBV5-1,NA,CASSSGGYQETQYF,TGCGCCAGCAGCTCGGGGGGGTACCAAGAGACCCAGTACTTC
TRBJ2-5,NA,TRBV19,NA,CASAGSLQETQYF,TGTGCCAGTGCGGGAAGCCTTCAAGAGACCCAGTACTTC
TRBJ2-1,NA,TRBV7-9,NA,CASPDNEQFF,TGTGCCAGCCCCGATAATGAGCAGTTCTTC
TRBJ1-6,NA,TRBV6-5,NA,CASSYGGSINSPLHF,TGTGCCAGCAGTTACGGGGGCAGCATTAATTCACCCCTCCACTTT